This TCR beta chain was sequenced during a study of blood T cell repertoires in COVID-19. Study overall: The samples span acute and convalescent COVID-19 from the United States, Italy and Spain. T cells, B-cell-depleted T cells, or PBMCs provided the cDNA or gDNA that served as material.

Authors' methods: Amplified reference gene primers provided the basis for estimating nucleated cell counts. Profiling relied on immunoSEQ multiplex PCR, and the TCRdb table lists in-frame clones only, not all of them. The V and J calls and clone size were taken over from that table, and D and trimming were inferred from the DNA. The table includes under 150,000 clones, over 70% detected once. V gave up 0 bases and J gave up 5 bases, with 7 bases separating them. The CDR3 is 14 residues long. Germline values: CDR1 MNHEY, CDR2 SMNVEV (reference sequence). This sequence joins TRBV27 and TRBJ2-2, with TRBD2 as a possible D gene (5 bases). The source material was peripheral blood. The TCR comes from a man older than 75 with active or convalescent COVID-19. DNA for the CDR3: TGTGCCAGCAGTTTATCGAGGACTACCGGGGAGCTGTTTTTT. This codes for CASSLSRTTGELFF.